This T cell receptor (beta chain) was sequenced in a study of blood T cell repertoires in COVID-19. The CDR3 has 14 residues. Germline CDR1 is SGHRS and CDR2 is YFSETQ. V lost 8 bases and J lost 5, with 16 bases in between. The method was immunoSEQ multiplex PCR; TCRdb's version includes in-frame clones alone and lacks a portion of them. This sample has 220,000 or so clones, with approximately 86% found just once. This clone occurred once. The source material was peripheral blood. This receptor was identified in a woman aged 50 to 60 with COVID-19, enrolled during active disease. This chain links TRBV5-1 with TRBJ2-2; D is possibly TRBD1 (6 bases). In nucleotides, the CDR3 is TGCGCCAGGACCCGGACAGAGAGTACCGGGGAGCTGTTTTTT. Translating gives CARTRTESTGELFF.